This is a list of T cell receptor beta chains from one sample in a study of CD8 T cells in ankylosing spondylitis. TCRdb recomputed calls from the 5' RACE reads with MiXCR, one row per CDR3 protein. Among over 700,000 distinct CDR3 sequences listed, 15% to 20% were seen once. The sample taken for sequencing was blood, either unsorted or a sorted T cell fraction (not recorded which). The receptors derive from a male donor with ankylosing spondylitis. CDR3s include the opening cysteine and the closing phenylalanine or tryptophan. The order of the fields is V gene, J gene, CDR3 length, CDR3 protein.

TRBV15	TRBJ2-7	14	CATSRAGSSYEQYF
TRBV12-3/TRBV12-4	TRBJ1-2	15	CASSRELGITYGYTF
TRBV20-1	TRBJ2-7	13	CSARGDTPYEQYF
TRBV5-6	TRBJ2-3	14	CASSTGQGRDTQYF
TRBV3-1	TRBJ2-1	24	CASSQDGGSGGLAGGQRYFGEQFF
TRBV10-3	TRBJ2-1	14	CAISLSGKGDEQFF
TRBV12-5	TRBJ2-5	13	CASGLVLGETQYF
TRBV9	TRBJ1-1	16	CASSVGNPLGDTEAFF
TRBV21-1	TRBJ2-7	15	CASSRCLGLVYEQYF
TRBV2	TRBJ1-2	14	CASRDRLPNYGYTF
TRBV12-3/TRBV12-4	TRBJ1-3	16	CASSRTGANSGNTIYF
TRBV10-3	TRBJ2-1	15	CAPERGRRAYNEQFF
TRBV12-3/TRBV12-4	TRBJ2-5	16	CASTKTSGTYQETQYF
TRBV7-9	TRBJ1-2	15	CASSFGDIANYGYTF
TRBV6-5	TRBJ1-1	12	CASSYPLAEAFF
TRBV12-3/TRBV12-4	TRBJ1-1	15	CASSLSDRGGTEAFF
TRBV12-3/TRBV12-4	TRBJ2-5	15	CASSASGRRGETQYF
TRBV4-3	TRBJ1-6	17	CASSQDLTGTGGSPLHF
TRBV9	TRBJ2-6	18	CASSPSLRGSAGANVLTF
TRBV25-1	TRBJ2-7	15	CASSGTGTGEYEQYF
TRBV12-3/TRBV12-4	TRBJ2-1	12	CASSSEYNEQFF
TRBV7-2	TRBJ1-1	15	CASSGDRSSSVEAFF
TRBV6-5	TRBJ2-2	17	CASRLLAGGSNTGELFF
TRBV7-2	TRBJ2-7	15	CASSLEQRSSYQQYF
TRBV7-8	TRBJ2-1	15	CASSVQKGQRNEQFF
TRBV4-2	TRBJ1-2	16	CASSQDLGQGTYGYTF
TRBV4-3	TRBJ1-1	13	CASSATQSTEAFF
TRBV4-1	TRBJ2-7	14	CASSQEGRGYEQYF
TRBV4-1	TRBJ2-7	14	CASSQVDRSYEQYF
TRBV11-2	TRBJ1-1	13	CASSPGTGAEAFF
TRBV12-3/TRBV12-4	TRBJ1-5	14	CASSMGGAYQPQHF
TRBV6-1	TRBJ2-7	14	CASTPWGGTYEQYF
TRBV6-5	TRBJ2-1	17	CASSYRPAESSYNEQFF
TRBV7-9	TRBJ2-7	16	CASSLRREIPIAEQYF
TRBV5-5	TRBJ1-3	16	CASSLELSRSGNTIYF
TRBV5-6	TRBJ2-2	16	CASSPGVGWNTGELFF
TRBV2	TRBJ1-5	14	CASSENRNNQPQHF
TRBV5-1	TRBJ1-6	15	CASSFSTGTGSPLHF
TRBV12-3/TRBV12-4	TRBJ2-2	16	CASSRQGGPGAGELFF
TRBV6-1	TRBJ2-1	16	CASSRRQSSSYNEQFF
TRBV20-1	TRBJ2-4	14	CSAGGREPQNIQYF
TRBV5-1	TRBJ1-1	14	CASSFRERDTEAFF
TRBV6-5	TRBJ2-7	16	CASSFKTGESSYEQYF
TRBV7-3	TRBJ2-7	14	CASSEGGGTYEQYF
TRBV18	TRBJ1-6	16	CASSPLPTDHNSPLHF
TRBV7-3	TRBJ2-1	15	CASSPIGLAGVEQFF
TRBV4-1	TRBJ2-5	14	CASSQDRAGETQYF
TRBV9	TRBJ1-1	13	CASSARMNTEAFF
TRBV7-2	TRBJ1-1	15	CASSRLRGGDTEAFF
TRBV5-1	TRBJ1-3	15	CASSLGRTGGNTIYF
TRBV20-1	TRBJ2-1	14	CSGFVGLGYNEQFF
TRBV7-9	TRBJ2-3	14	CASSSTQGLGTQYF
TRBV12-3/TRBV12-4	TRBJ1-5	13	CASRPEGVQPQHF
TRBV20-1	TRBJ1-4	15	CSARDLRQVDEKLFF
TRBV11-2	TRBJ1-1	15	CASSSGGGRLAEAFF
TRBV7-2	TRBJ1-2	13	CASSHDRRYGYTF
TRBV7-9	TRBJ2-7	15	CASSLDGRRAYEQYF
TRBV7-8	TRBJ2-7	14	CASSLPESSYEQYF
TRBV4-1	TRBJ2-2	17	CASSPGLAGAQGGELFF